One sample yielded the 5 T cell receptor beta chains listed below, sequenced in a study of CD8+ T cells in alopecia areata. Extracted RNA was reverse transcribed, and the resulting cDNA served as sequencing template. The method was immunoSEQ multiplex PCR; TCRdb's version includes in-frame clones alone and lacks a portion of them. The table includes under 150,000 clones, about 51% detected once. Sequencing input: NKG2D-low CD8+ T cells sorted from blood. The receptors stem from a human donor with alopecia areata.

The gene calls are TRBV5-1 and TRBJ2-5, with D tentatively TRBD1 (6 bases). The CDR3 sequence is 17 residues long. Germline values: CDR1 SGHRS, CDR2 YFSETQ. V was trimmed by 4 bases and J by 2 bases, leaving 21 bases between them. CDR3 region: CASSEGADWGPQETQYF. As DNA, the CDR3 is TGCGCCAGCAGCGAGGGAGCCGATTGGGGGCCACAAGAGACCCAGTACTTC. The variable domain in full, completed from reference TRBV5-1 and TRBJ2-5, reads KAGVTQTPRYLIKTRGQQVTLSCSPISGHRSVSWYQQTPGQGLQFLFEYFSETQRNKGNFPGRFSGRQFSNSRSEMNVSTLELGDSALYLCASSEGADWGPQETQYFGPGTRLLVL.

This clone was seen a handful of times. This chain links TRBV29-1 with TRBJ1-2, with 9 bases matching TRBD1. The germline gives CDR1 SQVTM, CDR2 ANQGSEA. The CDR3 sequence is 12 residues long. After removal of 6 bases from V and 7 bases from J, the junction contained 6 bases not matched to a gene. The CDR3 region has the DNA TGCAGCGTCGGACAGGGGTCAGGTGGCTACACCTTC. Amino acids: CSVGQGSGGYTF.

V gene TRBV13 combines with J gene TRBJ1-2; D remains ambiguous. The CDR3 is made up of 11 amino acids. CDR1 and CDR2 (germline): PRHDT, FYEKMQ (reference sequence). V was trimmed by 5 bases and J by 8 bases, leaving 9 bases between them. The CDR3 loop reads CASSPMGGYTF. CDR3 nucleotides: TGTGCCAGCAGCCCGATGGGGGGCTACACCTTC.

The chain has TRBV6-6 and TRBJ2-7, with 12 bases matching TRBD1. Germline V gene sequence: CDR1 MNHNY, CDR2 SVGAGI (reference sequence). This CDR3 comprises 16 residues. With V trimmed by 5 bases and J by 4 bases, 9 bases remained unmatched. This CDR3 reads CASSPSGTGGGYEQYF. The CDR3 DNA is TGTGCCAGCAGTCCCTCCGGGACAGGGGGCGGATACGAGCAGTACTTC.

This chain joins TRBV5-1 and TRBJ1-2; D ambiguous. Germline CDR1 and CDR2: SGHRS and YFSETQ. The V and J ends lost 0 bases and 7 bases respectively, with 7 bases between them. The CDR3 is made up of 12 amino acids. CDR3 loop: CASSLGASGYTF. The CDR3 region has the DNA TGCGCCAGCAGCTTGGGGGCTTCTGGCTACACCTTC.